The 21 T cell receptor beta chains below all came from one sample that was sequenced in a study of T cells in Graves' hyperthyroidism and ophthalmopathy. Amplification of TCR beta CDR3 regions was performed using RNA transcripts as template. The HTBI set primed first-round TCR CDR3 RT-PCR. TCRdb independently ran MiXCR on the multiplex PCR reads; one entry per CDR3 protein. The sample lists approximately 600,000 distinct CDR3 sequences, approximately 15% occurring once. The sequenced sample was blood. The source is a woman in her 30s with Graves' hyperthyroidism that later progressed to Graves' ophthalmopathy.

The rearrangement uses TRBV7-9 and TRBJ2-1; TRBD2 matches at 10 bases. V trimming: 0 bases; J trimming: 10 bases; junction bases outside the gene matches: 9. Germline values: CDR1 SEHNR, CDR2 FQNEAQ (reference sequence). The CDR3 covers 16 residues. Written as DNA, the CDR3 is TGTGCCAGCAGCTTAGCAGGAGCGGGAGGGCTTTGGGAGCAGTTCTTC. It translates to CASSLAGAGGLWEQFF.

This clonotype has a count of ten or more. The CDR3 loop is CATSEPTGGQETQYF. CDR3 DNA: TGTGCCACCAGTGAGCCTACAGGGGGTCAAGAGACCCAGTACTTC. The chain carries TRBV24-1 and TRBJ2-5; 8 bases are a match to TRBD1. CDR3 length: 15 amino acids. Germline V gene data show CDR1 as KGHDR and CDR2 as SFDVKD. With V trimmed by 4 bases and J by 2 bases, 5 bases remained unmatched.

This clonotype has a count of ten or more. CDR3 residues: CASSLGPLAGVGTGELFF. The CDR3 nucleotides read TGTGCCAGCAGCCTGGGGCCTCTAGCGGGAGTCGGTACCGGGGAGCTGTTTTTT. The chain combines TRBV12-3 or TRBV12-4 with TRBJ2-2; TRBD2 agrees at 10 bases. The CDR3 is made up of 18 amino acids. After removal of 6 bases from V and 5 bases from J, the junction contained 15 bases not matched to a gene.

About this clonotype: A much bigger clone sits one base away, suggesting this may be a read error. CDR3 in DNA: TGTGCCAGCAGCTTAGGGGTCGAATCCGACGAGCAGTACTTC. This sequence encodes CASSLGVESDEQYF. The chain joins TRBV7-2 to TRBJ2-7; D is undetermined. In germline, CDR1 is SGHTA, CDR2 FQGNSA. The V and J ends lost 1 base and 5 bases respectively, with 12 bases between them. The CDR3 consists of 14 residues.

This clonotype was recorded at least ten times. The chain combines TRBV29-1 with TRBJ1-1; a weak D match, TRBD1 (5 bases). Germline-derived CDR1 and CDR2 are SQVTM and ANQGSEA. Deletions cut 8 bases from V and 0 bases from J, with 16 bases between. The CDR3 has 14 amino acids. CDR3 sequence: CSPTTGPMNTEAFF. The CDR3 region has the DNA TGCAGCCCCACAACGGGACCCATGAACACTGAAGCTTTCTTT.

This clonotype was seen many times. The J gene is TRBJ2-5, the V gene TRBV6-2 or TRBV6-3; D might be TRBD2 (5 bases). V was cut by 4 bases and J by 1 base, with 7 bases left in between. The CDR3 has 13 residues. CDR1 is MNHEY, CDR2 SVGEGT, per germline. The DNA of the CDR3 is TGTGCCAGCAGTTGGACTTTCCAAGAGACCCAGTACTTC. Residues: CASSWTFQETQYF.

This clonotype was detected only a few times. V is TRBV6-1 and J is TRBJ1-5; a possible D gene is TRBD1 (5 bases). V was pared by 8 bases and J by 8 bases, with 16 bases between. Germline V gene data show CDR1 as MNHNS and CDR2 as SASEGT. The CDR3 covers 13 residues. Here the CDR3 reads CASSGTAAEPQHF. DNA of the CDR3: TGTGCCAGCTCAGGGACGGCCGCCGAGCCCCAGCATTTT.

The gene calls are TRBV25-1 and TRBJ2-5, with D perhaps matching TRBD2 (7 bases). Per the germline V gene, CDR1 is MGHDK and CDR2 is SYGVNS. The CDR3 has 16 amino acids. Trimming cost V 5 bases and J 5 bases, with 21 bases left between them. Here the CDR3 DNA reads TGTGCCAGCAGTCCCGAGCGTCGGGGGGCCGGTGAGACCCAGTACTTC. This codes for CASSPERRGAGETQYF.

In this sample, this clonotype turned up many times. The chain combines TRBV19 with TRBJ1-2, with 10 nucleotides matching TRBD1. In germline, CDR1 is LNHDA, CDR2 SQIVND (reference sequence). V lost 9 bases, J lost 8 bases, and 9 bases stayed unmatched. The CDR3 consists of 13 residues. DNA for the CDR3: TGTGCCAGCCAGGGACAGGGGATGAGCGGCTACACCTTC. Protein sequence: CASQGQGMSGYTF.

Concerning this clonotype: A junction end diverges from the germline sequence, so it may reflect a read error. This chain joins TRBV28 and TRBJ1-2, with a weak D call TRBD1 (5 bases). The CDR3 is 16 residues long. The V gene's germline CDR1 is MDHEN and CDR2 SYDVKM. The CDR3 sequence: CASRPPTGDTKYGCTF. The CDR3 DNA reads as TGTGCCAGCAGACCGCCTACAGGCGACACTAAATATGGCTGCACCTTC.

CDR3 protein: CASAWGEIGETQYF. CDR3 sequence (DNA): TGTGCCAGCGCGTGGGGAGAGATCGGAGAGACCCAGTACTTC. This rearrangement joins TRBV7-9 to TRBJ2-5, with D perhaps TRBD2 (5 bases). The CDR3 runs to 14 residues. The V end was cut by 8 bases, the J end by 4 bases, with 17 bases between. CDR1 and CDR2 (germline): SEHNR, FQNEAQ (reference sequence).

This clonotype was detected only a few times. This chain uses TRBV19 with TRBJ2-2; TRBD2 matches at 7 bases. CDR1 is LNHDA and CDR2 is SQIVND in the germline V gene (reference sequence). CDR3 length: 15 residues. V dropped 1 base and J dropped 4; count of bases not matched to a gene: 3. As DNA, the CDR3 is TGTGCCAGTAGTATAGCGGGAGGAGGCACCGGGGAGCTGTTTTTT. Amino acids: CASSIAGGGTGELFF.

This clonotype has at least ten counts. The chain couples TRBV7-9 to TRBJ1-6, with D possibly TRBD1 on 5 matching bases. This CDR3 has 15 amino acids. V dropped 5 bases and J dropped 8 bases, with 16 bases sitting between them. The germline CDR1 and CDR2 sequences are SEHNR and FQNEAQ (reference sequence). CDR3 nucleotide sequence: TGTGCCAGCAGCCCCGGCGGGACGTTGGATTCACCCCTCCACTTT. Translated, it gives CASSPGGTLDSPLHF. Filled out from reference TRBV7-9 and TRBJ1-6, the complete variable domain reads DTGVSQNPRHKITKRGQNVTFRCDPISEHNRLYWYRQTLGQGPEFLTYFQNEAQLEKSRLLSDRFSAERPKGSFSTLEIQRTEQGDSAMYLCASSPGGTLDSPLHFGNGTRLTVT.

This clonotype was observed a few times. V gene TRBV15 combines with J gene TRBJ2-7, with TRBD1 matching 7 bases. Germline assignment: CDR1 LNHNV and CDR2 YYDKDF (reference sequence). The CDR3 runs to 14 residues. V trimming: 1 base; J trimming: 4 bases; junction bases outside the gene matches: 4. The CDR3 sequence: CATSRGQGAYEQYF. The CDR3, as DNA: TGTGCCACCAGCAGAGGACAGGGCGCGTACGAGCAGTACTTC.

The rearrangement joins TRBV12-5 to TRBJ1-3, with unresolved D. The CDR3 spans 12 residues. V was clipped by 3 bases and J by 9 bases, with 9 bases between them. Looked up from germline, CDR1 is LGHNT and CDR2 is FRNRAP. DNA for the CDR3: TGTGCTAGTGGTTTTTCGGAAAGCACCATATATTTT. Translating gives CASGFSESTIYF. The variable domain in full, with the rest retrieved from reference TRBV12-5 and TRBJ1-3, is DARVTQTPRHKVTEMGQEVTMRCQPILGHNTVFWYRQTMMQGLELLAYFRNRAPLDDSGMPKDRFSAEMPDATLATLKIQPSEPRDSAVYFCASGFSESTIYFGEGSWLTVV.

Many counts were recorded for this clonotype. The chain recombines TRBV6-2 or TRBV6-3 with TRBJ2-1; D possibly corresponds to TRBD2 (6 bases). The V and J ends lost 5 bases and 4 bases respectively, with 15 bases between them. This CDR3 comprises 15 residues. The germline gives CDR1 MNHEY, CDR2 SVGEGT. CDR3 sequence: CASSNRDSEYNEQFF. In DNA form, the CDR3 reads TGTGCCAGCAGTAACCGGGACTCCGAGTACAATGAGCAGTTCTTC.

This clonotype appeared many times. The V and J genes are TRBV11-2 and TRBJ1-3, with D possibly matching TRBD1 (5 bases). V was trimmed by 1 base and J by 4 bases, leaving 20 bases between them. CDR3 length equals 18 residues. Germline V gives CDR1 SGHAT, CDR2 FQNNGV. The CDR3 loop is CASSLGSRRASEGNTIYF. CDR3 sequence (DNA): TGTGCCAGCAGCTTAGGGTCTCGCAGGGCGAGCGAAGGAAACACCATATATTTT.

This clonotype was observed a handful of times. This chain uses TRBV9 with TRBJ2-5; D may correspond to TRBD1 or TRBD2 (5 bases each). V lost 0 bases, J lost 1 base, and 13 bases lay in between. This CDR3 region has 16 residues. CDR1 and CDR2 from the germline V gene are SGDLS and YYNGEE. This CDR3 reads CASSVGVAGGQETQYF. The CDR3 DNA sequence: TGTGCCAGCAGCGTAGGAGTAGCTGGGGGCCAAGAGACCCAGTACTTC.

This clonotype was counted a few times. J is TRBJ2-7 and V is TRBV19, with 7 bases identical to TRBD1. Germline V gives CDR1 LNHDA, CDR2 SQIVND (reference sequence). Germline trimming cut 5 bases from V and 3 bases from J; bases unmatched to any gene: 7. This CDR3 is built from 14 residues. CDR3 coding DNA: TGTGCCAGTAGTTTTCGGGGACAGAGCTACGAGCAGTACTTC. Translating it yields CASSFRGQSYEQYF.

This clonotype was counted ten times or more. The chain employs TRBV10-3 and TRBJ1-1; possibly TRBD1 for D (6 bases). Deletions cut 0 bases from V and 1 base from J, with 15 bases between. This CDR3 spans 17 amino acids. The germline CDR1 and CDR2 sequences are ENHRY and SYGVKD. The DNA of the CDR3 is TGTGCCATCAGTGAGTCGGGAACAGGGCTTTCGAACACTGAAGCTTTCTTT. Protein: CAISESGTGLSNTEAFF.

The V and J genes are TRBV5-4 and TRBJ1-1; D is undetermined. Looked up from germline, CDR1 is SGHNT and CDR2 is YYREEE (reference sequence). V was cut by 2 bases and J by 5 bases, with 10 bases left in between. The CDR3 spans 13 residues. The CDR3 is CASSFMVGTEAFF. CDR3 sequence (DNA): TGTGCCAGCAGCTTTATGGTCGGTACTGAAGCTTTCTTT.